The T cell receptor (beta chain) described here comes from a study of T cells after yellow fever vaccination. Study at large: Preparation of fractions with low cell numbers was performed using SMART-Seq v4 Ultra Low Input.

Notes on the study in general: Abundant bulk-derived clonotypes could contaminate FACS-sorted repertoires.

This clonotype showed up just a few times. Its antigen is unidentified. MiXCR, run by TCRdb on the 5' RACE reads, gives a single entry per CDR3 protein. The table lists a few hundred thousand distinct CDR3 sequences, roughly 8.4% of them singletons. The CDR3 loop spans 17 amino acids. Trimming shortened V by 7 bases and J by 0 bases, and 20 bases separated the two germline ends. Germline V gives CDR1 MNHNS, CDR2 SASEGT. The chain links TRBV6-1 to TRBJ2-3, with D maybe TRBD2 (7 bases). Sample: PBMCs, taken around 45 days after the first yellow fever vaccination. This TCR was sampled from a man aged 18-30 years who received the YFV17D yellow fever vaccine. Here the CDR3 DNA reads TGTGCCAGCATCCCGAGAGGGGGGGGCCCTAGCACAGATACGCAGTATTTT. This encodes CASIPRGGGPSTDTQYF.